Below are 28 T cell receptor beta chains sequenced from a single sample in a study of cytomegalovirus exposure and HLA in healthy donors. PCR involved 60 Vbeta and 13 Jbeta primers. TCRdb keeps only in-frame clones here, not all; method: immunoSEQ multiplex PCR. This repertoire shows roughly 190,000 clones, roughly 78% found once; its top ten account for 1.5%. Sequencing was done on a sample of PBMCs. The receptors here all came from a girl aged 10-17 years in good health and CMV-seropositive.

The chain uses TRBV11-2 and TRBJ1-2; 10 nucleotides agree with TRBD1. Trimming took 1 base from V and 8 from J; bases not matched to a gene: 10. From germline, CDR1 is SGHAT and CDR2 FQNNGV. This CDR3 is built from 16 residues. The CDR3 DNA is TGTGCCAGCAGCTTAGGGATTGACAGGGGGCGTTTAGGCTACACCTTC. It translates to CASSLGIDRGRLGYTF.

The chain has TRBV15 and TRBJ2-5; D may be TRBD1 (6 bases). Germline V gene data show CDR1 as LNHNV and CDR2 as YYDKDF (reference sequence). V shed 6 bases and J shed 4 bases, with 15 bases lying between them. The CDR3 loop spans 14 amino acids. The CDR3 bases are TGTGCCACCAGTAAACAGGGTACCCGAGAGACCCAGTACTTC. Its protein product is CATSKQGTRETQYF.

The V call is TRBV18, the J call TRBJ2-7; 7 bases agree with TRBD1. Germline assignment: CDR1 KGHSH and CDR2 LQKENI. This CDR3 spans 14 amino acids. V trimming: 5 bases; J trimming: 6 bases; junction bases outside the gene matches: 10. CDR3: CASSGTGVQGEQYF. The DNA of the CDR3 is TGTGCCAGCTCAGGAACAGGGGTACAGGGCGAGCAGTACTTC.

The chain has TRBV9 and TRBJ2-5; 8 positions agree with TRBD2. After removal of 0 bases from V and 1 base from J, the junction contained 5 bases not matched to a gene. Per germline, CDR1 SGDLS and CDR2 YYNGEE. This CDR3 spans 16 amino acids. This chain's CDR3 is CASSVDGGGAQETQYF. DNA of the CDR3: TGTGCCAGCAGCGTAGACGGGGGGGGAGCCCAAGAGACCCAGTACTTC.

The V and J genes are TRBV5-6 and TRBJ1-1; D unclear. Trimming shortened V by 0 bases and J by 1 base, and 7 bases separated the two germline ends. Germline V gene data show CDR1 as SGHDT and CDR2 as YYEEEE. This CDR3 is 14 amino acids long. The CDR3 spells CASSLVLANTEAFF. CDR3 bases: TGTGCCAGCAGCTTGGTTCTGGCGAACACTGAAGCTTTCTTT.

The chain joins TRBV7-2 to TRBJ1-1, with D maybe TRBD1 (6 bases). Trimming shortened V by 3 bases and J by 2 bases, and 16 bases separated the two germline ends. CDR1 SGHTA and CDR2 FQGNSA come from the germline V gene. This CDR3 has 16 amino acids. The DNA for the CDR3 is TGTGCCAGCAGCTTTTCACAGGGAAGTGTTAACACTGAAGCTTTCTTT. It yields the protein CASSFSQGSVNTEAFF.

The V call is TRBV2, the J call TRBJ2-7, with 8 bases aligning to TRBD2. This CDR3 has 12 amino acids. Per the germline V gene, CDR1 is SNHLY and CDR2 is FYNNEI. The V and J ends lost 4 bases and 5 bases, in that order; junction bases with no gene match: 1. The CDR3 protein is CASSALADEQYF. The DNA of the CDR3 is TGTGCCAGCAGTGCACTAGCGGACGAGCAGTACTTC.

This clone was detected only once. The genes are TRBV5-4 and TRBJ2-1; 12 bases agree with TRBD2. Per the germline V gene, CDR1 is SGHNT and CDR2 is YYREEE (reference sequence). This CDR3 comprises 17 residues. Trimming at V came to 0 bases and at J to 6 bases, leaving 7 bases not matched to a gene. As DNA, the CDR3 is TGTGCCAGCAGCTTGGAGCCTAGCGGGGGGGCCACCAATGAGCAGTTCTTC. It codes for CASSLEPSGGATNEQFF.

The rearrangement links TRBV2 to TRBJ2-7, with 13 bases identical to TRBD2. The germline V gene encodes CDR1 SNHLY and CDR2 FYNNEI. V dropped 5 bases and J dropped 7; count of bases not matched to a gene: 5. The CDR3 loop spans 14 amino acids. The CDR3 nucleotides are TGTGCCAGCAGTCCGGGACTAGCGGGGATGGAGCAGTACTTC. Translated: CASSPGLAGMEQYF. The full variable domain, rest sourced from reference TRBV2 and TRBJ2-7, is EPEVTQTPSHQVTQMGQEVILRCVPISNHLYFYWYRQILGQKVEFLVSFYNNEISEKSEIFDDQFSVERPDGSNFTLKIRSTKLEDSAMYFCASSPGLAGMEQYFGPGTRLTVT.

This clone appeared a single time. J is TRBJ1-4 and V is TRBV6-5; D may be TRBD1 (5 bases). Trimming stripped 1 base from V and 4 bases from J, with 7 bases between. Germline V gene lookup returns CDR1 MNHEY and CDR2 SVGAGI. The CDR3 runs to 14 residues. DNA of the CDR3: TGTGCCAGCAGTTACTGGGGGGGTAATGAAAAACTGTTTTTT. This sequence encodes CASSYWGGNEKLFF.

The chain is built from TRBV7-8 and TRBJ1-1, with 9 bases lining up with TRBD1. CDR3 size: 17 residues. After removal of 4 bases from V and 0 bases from J, the junction contained 9 bases not matched to a gene. CDR1 and CDR2 from the germline V gene are SGHVS and FQNEAQ. The CDR3 protein is CASSSPRQGVMNTEAFF. The CDR3 DNA reads TGTGCCAGCAGCTCCCCCCGACAGGGGGTGATGAACACTGAAGCTTTCTTT.

The V call is TRBV2, the J call TRBJ2-5, with D perhaps TRBD2 (5 bases). Deletions cut 2 bases from V and 3 bases from J, with 13 bases between. The CDR3 sequence is 15 residues long. Looked up from germline, CDR1 is SNHLY and CDR2 is FYNNEI. CDR3 sequence (DNA): TGTGCCAGCAGTGAAAGTGCGGACTTCGAAGAGACCCAGTACTTC. Amino acids: CASSESADFEETQYF.

This CDR3 reads CASSPARTEQFF. As DNA, the CDR3 is TGTGCCAGCAGCCCCGCGCGTACTGAGCAGTTCTTC. The rearrangement joins TRBV7-8 to TRBJ2-1; D not certain. The ends were cut back, 5 bases at V and 9 bases at J, with 11 bases in the middle. CDR1 SGHVS and CDR2 FQNEAQ come from the germline V gene. This CDR3 is built from 12 residues.

V usage is TRBV7-2 and J usage is TRBJ2-7; 7 bases line up with TRBD2. This CDR3 has 15 residues. V lost 5 bases, J lost 5 bases, and 12 bases stayed unmatched. Germline V gene sequence: CDR1 SGHTA, CDR2 FQGNSA. Here the CDR3 DNA reads TGTGCCAGCAGCCTCGGGGGGATCCTCCGCGACGAGCAGTACTTC. This sequence encodes CASSLGGILRDEQYF. The full variable domain, in which reference TRBV7-2 and TRBJ2-7 provide the parts outside the CDR3, is GAGVSQSPSNKVTEKGKDVELRCDPISGHTALYWYRQSLGQGLEFLIYFQGNSAPDKSGLPSDRFSAERTGGSVSTLTIQRTQQEDSAVYLCASSLGGILRDEQYFGPGTRLTVT.

The J gene is TRBJ2-4, the V gene TRBV27, with D uncertain. V was shortened by 5 bases and J by 0 bases, with 5 bases between the two germline ends. The length of the CDR3 is 13 residues. CDR1 and CDR2 from the germline V gene are MNHEY and SMNVEV (reference sequence). CDR3 sequence (DNA): TGTGCCAGCAGTCAAATAGCCAAAAACATTCAGTACTTC. Its translation: CASSQIAKNIQYF.

The sample holds one count of this clone. The rearrangement uses TRBV7-2 and TRBJ2-2; D is perhaps TRBD2 (7 bases). Germline assignment: CDR1 SGHTA and CDR2 FQGNSA. This CDR3 has 16 amino acids. V lost 2 bases and J 4 bases, leaving 14 bases between the germline ends. The CDR3 spells CASSLFGGASTGELFF. The CDR3 bases are TGTGCCAGCAGCTTATTTGGGGGGGCCAGCACCGGGGAGCTGTTTTTT.

The chain links TRBV2 to TRBJ1-2, with D perhaps TRBD1 (5 bases). Germline CDR1 SNHLY, CDR2 FYNNEI. There are 12 residues in the CDR3. Trimming took 8 bases from V and 7 from J, leaving 14 bases between them. The CDR3 is CASVWGVVGYTF. CDR3 DNA: TGTGCCAGCGTGTGGGGGGTCGTTGGCTACACCTTC.

The rearrangement links TRBV6-4 to TRBJ2-1; D is ambiguous. Germline assignment: CDR1 MRHNA and CDR2 SNTAGT. This CDR3 contains 13 residues. Trimming stripped 6 bases from V and 6 bases from J, with 12 bases between. CDR3 in amino acids: CASRFSTINEQFF. CDR3 nucleotide sequence: TGTGCCAGCAGGTTCTCTACCATCAATGAGCAGTTCTTC.

V is TRBV5-6 and J is TRBJ1-1; 8 bases are a match to TRBD1. The ends lost 4 bases at V and 1 base at J; junction bases unmatched: 3. The CDR3 consists of 14 residues. Germline values: CDR1 SGHDT, CDR2 YYEEEE. The CDR3 DNA sequence: TGTGCCAGCAGCAGGGGACAGGCGAACACTGAAGCTTTCTTT. Residues: CASSRGQANTEAFF.

This clone has only a few counts. The chain recombines TRBV7-2 with TRBJ2-2, with D hard to call. The germline CDR1 and CDR2 sequences are SGHTA and FQGNSA. The CDR3 is 13 residues long. Trimming took 5 bases from V and 4 from J, leaving 8 bases between them. In DNA form, the CDR3 reads TGTGCCAGCAGCCCGCCGGGCACCGGGGAGCTGTTTTTT. Its protein is CASSPPGTGELFF.

The V call is TRBV5-1, the J call TRBJ2-1; TRBD2 might be the D (5 bases). Trimming took off 4 bases at V and 6 bases at J, with 20 bases between the two ends. Germline values: CDR1 SGHRS, CDR2 YFSETQ. The CDR3 runs 16 residues. CDR3: CASSPGLSEGGNEQFF. The CDR3 nucleotides read TGCGCCAGCAGCCCCGGACTTAGTGAGGGCGGCAATGAGCAGTTCTTC.

This clone was found once. V gene TRBV4-1 combines with J gene TRBJ2-2; D is uncertain. Germline V lookup: CDR1 MGHRA, CDR2 YSYEKL. The CDR3 length is 14 residues. The CDR3 nucleotides read TGCGCTACCCGGTCAATAGATCCCACCGGGGAGCTGTTTTTT. Protein sequence: CATRSIDPTGELFF.

The V call is TRBV5-5, the J call TRBJ1-3; D gene uncertain. V lost 1 base to trimming and J lost 3 bases, with 14 bases between them. This CDR3 is 16 amino acids long. Germline-derived CDR1 and CDR2 are SGHKS and YYEKEE (reference sequence). This CDR3 is CASSLSYTPGGNTIYF. The CDR3 nucleotides read TGTGCCAGCAGCTTGTCGTACACCCCTGGTGGAAACACCATATATTTT.

The chain employs TRBV7-9 and TRBJ2-1, with TRBD2 matching over 10 bases. Germline lookup yields CDR1 SEHNR and CDR2 FQNEAQ (reference sequence). Losses at the gene ends were 5 bases for V and 4 bases for J; bases not matched to a gene: 5. This CDR3 is 15 amino acids long. CDR3 sequence: CASSVPSGGYNEQFF. DNA of the CDR3: TGTGCCAGCAGCGTACCTAGCGGGGGTTACAATGAGCAGTTCTTC.

The chain employs TRBV19 and TRBJ1-1; D is unclear. The germline V and J ends were trimmed by 3 bases and 5 bases, with 13 bases remaining between them. The CDR3 covers 14 residues. The germline gives CDR1 LNHDA, CDR2 SQIVND (reference sequence). The CDR3 DNA sequence: TGTGCCAGTAGTATTTATCGAGGAAGAACTGAAGCTTTCTTT. It is translated as CASSIYRGRTEAFF.

This clone appeared a single time. This rearrangement joins TRBV11-2 to TRBJ2-1; D is unclear. This CDR3 contains 12 residues. The V end was cut by 1 base, the J end by 6 bases, with 4 bases between. Looked up from germline, CDR1 is SGHAT and CDR2 is FQNNGV. CDR3 coding DNA: TGTGCCAGCAGCTTAGCGGTCAATGAGCAGTTCTTC. Its translation: CASSLAVNEQFF.

The V gene is TRBV18, the J gene TRBJ1-5; TRBD1 aligns across 9 bases. The V segment lost 3 bases and the J segment 4 bases; nucleotides outside the gene matches: 7. The CDR3 is made up of 16 amino acids. Looked up from germline, CDR1 is KGHSH and CDR2 is LQKENI. CDR3 sequence reads: CASSPGQGTQNQPQHF. CDR3 bases: TGTGCCAGCTCACCGGGACAGGGAACTCAAAATCAGCCCCAGCATTTT.

The V gene is TRBV13, the J gene TRBJ2-1; TRBD2 matches at 11 bases. This CDR3 has 15 amino acids. J gave up 6 bases and V 5 bases, and 6 bases lay outside the gene matches. Looked up from germline, CDR1 is PRHDT and CDR2 is FYEKMQ (reference sequence). The CDR3 region has the DNA TGTGCCAGCAGCGGAGAACTAGCGGGGGCCAATGAGCAGTTCTTC. This sequence encodes CASSGELAGANEQFF.